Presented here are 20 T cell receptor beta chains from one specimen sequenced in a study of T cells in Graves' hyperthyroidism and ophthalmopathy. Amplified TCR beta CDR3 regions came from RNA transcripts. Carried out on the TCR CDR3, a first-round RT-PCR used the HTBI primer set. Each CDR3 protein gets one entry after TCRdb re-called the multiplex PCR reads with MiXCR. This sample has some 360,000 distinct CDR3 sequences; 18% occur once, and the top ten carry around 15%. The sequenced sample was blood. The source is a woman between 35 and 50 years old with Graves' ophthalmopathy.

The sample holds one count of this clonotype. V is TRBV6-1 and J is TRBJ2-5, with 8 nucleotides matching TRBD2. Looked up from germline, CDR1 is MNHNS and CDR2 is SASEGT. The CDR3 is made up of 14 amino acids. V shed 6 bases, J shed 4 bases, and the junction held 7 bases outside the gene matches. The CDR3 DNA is TGTGCCAGCAGGGGAGCGGGAGTCGGAGAGACCCAGTACTTC. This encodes CASRGAGVGETQYF.

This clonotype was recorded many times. In nucleotides, the CDR3 is TGTGCCAGCAGCGAGGGGCGGAACACAGATACGCAGTATTTT. Its translation: CASSEGRNTDTQYF. The chain has TRBV2 and TRBJ2-3; the D call may be TRBD1 or TRBD2 (5 bases each). CDR3 size: 14 residues. The germline V gene encodes CDR1 SNHLY and CDR2 FYNNEI. Trimming took off 6 bases at V and 2 bases at J, with 12 bases between the two ends.

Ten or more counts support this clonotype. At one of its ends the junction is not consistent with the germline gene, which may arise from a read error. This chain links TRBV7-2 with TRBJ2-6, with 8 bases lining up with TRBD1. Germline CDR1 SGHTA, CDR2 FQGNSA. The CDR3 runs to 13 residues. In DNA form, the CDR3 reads TGTGCCAGCAGCCCCTACAGGGGGTCTAGTGGAGCTTTC. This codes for CASSPYRGSSGAF.

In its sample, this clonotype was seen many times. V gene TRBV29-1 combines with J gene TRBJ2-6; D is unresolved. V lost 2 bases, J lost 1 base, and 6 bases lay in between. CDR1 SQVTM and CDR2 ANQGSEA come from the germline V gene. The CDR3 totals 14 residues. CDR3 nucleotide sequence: TGCAGCGTTGAATCCAGGTCTGGGGCCAACGTCCTGACTTTC. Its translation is CSVESRSGANVLTF.

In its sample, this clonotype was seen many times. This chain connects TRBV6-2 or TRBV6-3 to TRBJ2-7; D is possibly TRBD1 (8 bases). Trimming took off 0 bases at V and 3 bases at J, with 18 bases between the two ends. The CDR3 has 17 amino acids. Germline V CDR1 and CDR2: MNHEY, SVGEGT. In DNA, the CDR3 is TGTGCCAGCAGTTACTCGACAGGGGCTAGCGGATACTACGAGCAGTACTTC. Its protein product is CASSYSTGASGYYEQYF.

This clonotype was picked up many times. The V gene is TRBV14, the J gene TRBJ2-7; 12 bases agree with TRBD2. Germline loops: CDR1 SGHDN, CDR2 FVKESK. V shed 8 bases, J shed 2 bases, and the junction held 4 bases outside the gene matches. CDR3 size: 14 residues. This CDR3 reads CASRTSGKPYEQYF. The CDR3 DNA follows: TGTGCCAGCCGGACTAGCGGGAAGCCCTACGAGCAGTACTTC.

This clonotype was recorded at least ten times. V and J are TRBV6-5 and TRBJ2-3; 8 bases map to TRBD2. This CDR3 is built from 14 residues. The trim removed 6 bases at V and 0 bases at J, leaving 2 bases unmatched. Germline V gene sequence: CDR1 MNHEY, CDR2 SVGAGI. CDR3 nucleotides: TGTGCCAGCAGGCTAGCGGGCAGCACAGATACGCAGTATTTT. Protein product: CASRLAGSTDTQYF.

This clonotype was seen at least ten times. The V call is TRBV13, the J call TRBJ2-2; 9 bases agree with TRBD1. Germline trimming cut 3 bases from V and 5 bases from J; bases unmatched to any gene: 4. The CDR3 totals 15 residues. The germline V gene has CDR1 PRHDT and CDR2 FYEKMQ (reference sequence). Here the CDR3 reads CASSFDRGSTGELFF. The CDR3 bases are TGTGCCAGCAGCTTCGACAGGGGGTCGACCGGGGAGCTGTTTTTT.

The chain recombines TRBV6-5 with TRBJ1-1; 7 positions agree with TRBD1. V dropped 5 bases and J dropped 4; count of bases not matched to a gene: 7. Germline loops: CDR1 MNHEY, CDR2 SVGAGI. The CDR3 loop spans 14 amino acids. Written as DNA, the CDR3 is TGTGCCAGCAGTACTACAGGGGTCGGCACTGAAGCTTTCTTT. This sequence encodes CASSTTGVGTEAFF.

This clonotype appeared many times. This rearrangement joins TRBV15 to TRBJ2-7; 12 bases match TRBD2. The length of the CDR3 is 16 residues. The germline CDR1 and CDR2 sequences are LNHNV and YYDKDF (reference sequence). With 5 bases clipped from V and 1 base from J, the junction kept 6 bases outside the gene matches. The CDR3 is CATSQPLAGGSYEQYF. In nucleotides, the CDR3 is TGTGCCACCAGCCAGCCTCTAGCGGGAGGGTCCTACGAGCAGTACTTC.

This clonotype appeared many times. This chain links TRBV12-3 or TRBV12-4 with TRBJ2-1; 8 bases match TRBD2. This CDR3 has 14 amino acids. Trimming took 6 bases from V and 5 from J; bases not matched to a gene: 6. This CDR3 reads CASSTLAGNNEQFF. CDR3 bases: TGTGCCAGCAGCACCTTAGCGGGGAACAATGAGCAGTTCTTC.

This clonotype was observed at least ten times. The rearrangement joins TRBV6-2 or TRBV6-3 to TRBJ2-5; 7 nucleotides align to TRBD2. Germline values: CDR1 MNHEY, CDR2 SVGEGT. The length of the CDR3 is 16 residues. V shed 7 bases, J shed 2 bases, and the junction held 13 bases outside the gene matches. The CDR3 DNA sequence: TGTGCCAGCATTCTAGGTCCGGGAGGAGGGCAAGAGACCCAGTACTTC. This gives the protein CASILGPGGGQETQYF.

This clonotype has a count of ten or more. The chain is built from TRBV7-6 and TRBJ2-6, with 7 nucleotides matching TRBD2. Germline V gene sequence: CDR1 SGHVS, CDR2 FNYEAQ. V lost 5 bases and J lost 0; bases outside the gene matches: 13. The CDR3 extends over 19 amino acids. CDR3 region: CASSPNSSGGSSGANVLTF. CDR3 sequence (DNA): TGTGCCAGCAGCCCCAATTCTAGCGGAGGGAGCTCTGGGGCCAACGTCCTGACTTTC.

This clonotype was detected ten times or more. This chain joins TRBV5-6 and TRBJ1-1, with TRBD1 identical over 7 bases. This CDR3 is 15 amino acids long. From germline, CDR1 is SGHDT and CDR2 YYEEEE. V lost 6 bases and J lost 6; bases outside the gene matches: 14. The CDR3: CASTRTGRSIAEAFF. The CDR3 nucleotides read TGTGCCAGCACCCGGACAGGTCGGTCCATCGCTGAAGCTTTCTTT. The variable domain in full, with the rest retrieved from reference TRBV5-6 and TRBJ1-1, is DAGVTQSPTHLIKTRGQQVTLRCSPKSGHDTVSWYQQALGQGPQFIFQYYEEEERQRGNFPDRFSGHQFPNYSSELNVNALLLGDSALYLCASTRTGRSIAEAFFGQGTRLTVV.

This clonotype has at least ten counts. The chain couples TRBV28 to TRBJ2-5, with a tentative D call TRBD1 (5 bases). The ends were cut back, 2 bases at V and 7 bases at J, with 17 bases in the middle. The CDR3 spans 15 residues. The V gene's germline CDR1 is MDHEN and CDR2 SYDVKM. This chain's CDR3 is CASSLRAGRSGTQYF. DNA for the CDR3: TGTGCCAGCAGTTTACGGGCAGGGCGATCTGGGACCCAGTACTTC.

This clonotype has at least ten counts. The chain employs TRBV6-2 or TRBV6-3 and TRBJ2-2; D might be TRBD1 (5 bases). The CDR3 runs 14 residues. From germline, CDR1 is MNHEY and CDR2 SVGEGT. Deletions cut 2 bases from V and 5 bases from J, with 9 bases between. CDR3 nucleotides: TGTGCCAGCAGTTACCTTCAGGGTACCGGGGAGCTGTTTTTT. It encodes CASSYLQGTGELFF.

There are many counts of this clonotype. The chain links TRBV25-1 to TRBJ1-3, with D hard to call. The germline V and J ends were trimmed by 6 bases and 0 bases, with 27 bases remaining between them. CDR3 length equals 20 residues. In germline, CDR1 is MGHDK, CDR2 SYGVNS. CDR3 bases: TGTGCCAGCAGCGTGATGGGAGGCGAAGTAACGGAGAGCTCTGGAAACACCATATATTTT. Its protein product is CASSVMGGEVTESSGNTIYF. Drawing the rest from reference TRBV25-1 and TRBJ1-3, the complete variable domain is EADIYQTPRYLVIGTGKKITLECSQTMGHDKMYWYQQDPGMELHLIHYSYGVNSTEKGDLSSESTVSRIRTEHFPLTLESARPSHTSQYLCASSVMGGEVTESSGNTIYFGEGSWLTVV.

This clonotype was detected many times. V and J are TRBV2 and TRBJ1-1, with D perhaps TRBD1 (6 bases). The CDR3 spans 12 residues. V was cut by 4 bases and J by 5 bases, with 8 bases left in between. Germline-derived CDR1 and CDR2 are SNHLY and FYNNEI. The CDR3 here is CASSGQGTEAFF. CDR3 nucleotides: TGTGCCAGCAGTGGTCAGGGGACTGAAGCTTTCTTT.

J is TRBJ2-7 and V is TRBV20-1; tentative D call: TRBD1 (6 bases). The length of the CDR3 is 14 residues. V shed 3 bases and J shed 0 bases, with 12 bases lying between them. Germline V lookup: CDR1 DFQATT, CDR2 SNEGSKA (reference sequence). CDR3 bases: TGCAGTGCTAGTGTTGGGGACAACTCCTACGAGCAGTACTTC. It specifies CSASVGDNSYEQYF.

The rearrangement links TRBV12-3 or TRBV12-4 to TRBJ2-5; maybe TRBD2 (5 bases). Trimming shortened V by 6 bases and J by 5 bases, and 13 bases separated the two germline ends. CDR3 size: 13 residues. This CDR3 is CASSLTRSETQYF. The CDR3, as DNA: TGTGCCAGCAGCTTAACTAGGTCCGAGACCCAGTACTTC.